The rows below give T cell receptor beta chains drawn from one sample of a study of blood T cell repertoires in COVID-19. The method was immunoSEQ multiplex PCR; TCRdb's version includes in-frame clones alone and lacks a portion of them. Counted here are more than 4,000 clones, under 90% occurring once; the ten biggest clones make up less than 25%. Input material: peripheral blood. Receptor source: a human donor in a cohort sampled during active COVID-19. The CDR3 runs from the conserved cysteine through the conserved F or W. Each record gives: CDR3 protein, CDR3 DNA, J gene, V gene, clone size, CDR3 length, D gene. D genes are given only for firm matches. Size is stated for part of the rows, as once, few or many counts, or as a class when the clone is expanded.

CASSLIRYEQYF TGTGCCAGCAGTTTAATCAGATACGAGCAGTACTTC TRBJ2-7 TRBV28 NA 12 NA
CASSWSGGKNIQYF TGTGCCAGTAGTTGGAGCGGGGGGAAAAACATTCAGTACTTC TRBJ2-4 TRBV19 once 14 TRBD2
CASSLVSGPGGIGEQFF TGTGCCAGCAGTCTAGTCTCGGGCCCAGGGGGTATCGGTGAGCAGTTCTTC TRBJ2-1 TRBV27 NA 17 TRBD1
CAWSKDRASYNSPLHF TGTGCCTGGAGTAAAGACAGGGCGTCCTATAATTCACCCCTCCACTTT TRBJ1-6 TRBV30 once 16 TRBD1
CASSYETGKVRETQYF TGTGCCAGCAGTTACGAAACAGGCAAGGTTAGGGAGACCCAGTACTTC TRBJ2-5 TRBV6-2/TRBV6-3 NA 16 NA
CASSQGQGSTDTQYF TGTGCCAGCAGCCAAGGACAGGGGAGCACAGATACGCAGTATTTT TRBJ2-3 TRBV3-1/TRBV3-2 NA 15 TRBD1
CASSVEANTEAFF TGTGCCAGCAGCGTAGAAGCGAACACTGAAGCTTTCTTT TRBJ1-1 TRBV9 NA 13 NA
CATSGGTSESTDTQYF TGTGCCACCAGTGGAGGGACTAGCGAGAGCACAGATACGCAGTATTTT TRBJ2-3 TRBV24-1 NA 16 TRBD2
CASSVLGAANTGELFF TGTGCCAGCAGTGTGTTGGGCGCCGCGAACACCGGGGAGCTGTTTTTT TRBJ2-2 TRBV6-1 NA 16 NA
CASSILSAASGRPIQYF TGTGCCAGCAGCATCCTGTCGGCCGCTAGCGGGAGACCCATTCAGTACTTC TRBJ2-4 TRBV28 NA 17 TRBD2
CASSLGLAGGDTQYF TGTGCCAGCAGCTTAGGACTAGCGGGAGGTGATACGCAGTATTTT TRBJ2-3 TRBV3-1/TRBV3-2 NA 15 TRBD2
CASSWMETGYGYTF TGTGCCAGCAGTTGGATGGAGACAGGGTATGGCTACACCTTC TRBJ1-2 TRBV7-9 NA 14 TRBD1
CASSLAGQGNTEAFF TGCGCCAGCAGCTTGGCTGGACAGGGAAACACTGAAGCTTTCTTT TRBJ1-1 TRBV5-1 NA 15 TRBD1
CASSPPEGQFSYEQYF TGTGCCAGCTCACCACCTGAGGGTCAGTTCTCCTACGAGCAGTACTTC TRBJ2-7 TRBV18 NA 16 NA
CASSLVGNEQFF TGTGCCAGCAGCTTAGTCGGGAATGAGCAGTTCTTC TRBJ2-1 TRBV7-9 large 12 NA
CAISDPLWSEQYF TGTGCCATCAGTGACCCCTTATGGAGCGAGCAGTACTTC TRBJ2-7 TRBV10-3 NA 13 NA
CASSVTGTSGRLLNEQFF TGTGCCAGCAGCGTAACTGGGACTAGCGGACGCTTGTTGAATGAGCAGTTCTTC TRBJ2-1 TRBV9 NA 18 TRBD2
CASSRGLVGETQYF TGTGCCAGCAGCCGGGGACTAGTCGGGGAGACCCAGTACTTC TRBJ2-5 TRBV7-2 NA 14 TRBD2
CAISEGQGSQPQHF TGTGCCATCAGTGAGGGACAGGGGTCTCAGCCCCAGCATTTT TRBJ1-5 TRBV10-3 NA 14 TRBD1
CATSIDQGYEQYF TGTGCCACCAGCATAGACCAGGGCTACGAGCAGTACTTC TRBJ2-7 TRBV15 NA 13 NA
CASSFSGRRGGSYNEQFF TGTGCCAGCAGCTTTAGCGGGAGGCGGGGGGGCTCCTACAATGAGCAGTTCTTC TRBJ2-1 TRBV11-2 NA 18 TRBD2
CASSLYQKGGNQPQHF TGTGCCAGCAGTTTATACCAAAAAGGGGGCAATCAGCCCCAGCATTTT TRBJ1-5 TRBV28 NA 16 NA
CASSFLLSGNTIYF TGCGCCAGCAGCTTCTTACTCTCTGGAAACACCATATATTTT TRBJ1-3 TRBV5-1 NA 14 NA
CASSFTAGVANEQFF TGTGCCAGCAGTTTTACAGCGGGAGTCGCAAATGAGCAGTTCTTC TRBJ2-1 TRBV28 NA 15 TRBD2
CASSTGRAEAFF TGTGCCAGTAGTACAGGGAGGGCTGAAGCTTTCTTT TRBJ1-1 TRBV19 once 12 NA
CASSPGQGQADTQYF TGTGCTAGCAGCCCCGGACAGGGTCAGGCAGATACGCAGTATTTT TRBJ2-3 TRBV7-7 NA 15 TRBD1
CASGLWGQWSNQPQHF TGTGCCAGTGGCTTATGGGGGCAGTGGAGCAATCAGCCCCAGCATTTT TRBJ1-5 TRBV19 NA 16 NA
CASGLSIQVDSDTQYF TGTGCTAGTGGTTTGTCCATCCAGGTAGATTCAGATACGCAGTATTTT TRBJ2-3 TRBV12-5 NA 16 NA
CASSRQGDSVNTGELFF TGTGCCAGCAGCAGACAGGGGGATAGCGTCAACACCGGGGAGCTGTTTTTT TRBJ2-2 TRBV7-3 NA 17 TRBD1
CASRPSTHPADTQYF TGTGCCAGCAGGCCCTCGACTCATCCCGCAGATACGCAGTATTTT TRBJ2-3 TRBV6-5 NA 15 NA
CASTMTGTTQETQYF TGCGCCAGCACTATGACCGGGACAACCCAAGAGACCCAGTACTTC TRBJ2-5 TRBV5-1 NA 15 NA
CASSFYGTAAGVAQYF TGTGCCAGCAGCTTCTACGGGACGGCCGCGGGAGTCGCCCAGTACTTC TRBJ2-5 TRBV7-9 NA 16 TRBD2
CASSSGSDSNTEAFF TGTGCCAGTAGTTCAGGTTCGGACAGCAACACTGAAGCTTTCTTT TRBJ1-1 TRBV19 NA 15 NA
CATSRDFHGGGTNEQYF TGTGCCACCAGCAGAGATTTCCACGGGGGAGGAACGAACGAGCAGTACTTC TRBJ2-7 TRBV15 NA 17 NA
CASSHGGEGGGRAFEQFF TGTGCCAGCAGCCACGGAGGTGAGGGCGGGGGTCGAGCTTTTGAGCAGTTCTTC TRBJ2-1 TRBV5-6 NA 18 TRBD2
CASSFWTDRRTEAFF TGTGCCAGCAGCTTCTGGACGGACAGACGCACTGAAGCTTTCTTT TRBJ1-1 TRBV5-6 NA 15 NA
CSVGGQGGTDTQYF TGCAGCGTTGGGGGACAGGGGGGTACAGATACGCAGTATTTT TRBJ2-3 TRBV29-1 NA 14 TRBD1
CASSLTDGLASEQYF TGTGCCAGCTCCCTTACGGACGGACTAGCGAGCGAGCAGTACTTC TRBJ2-7 TRBV18 NA 15 TRBD2
CASSPGLAVTDTQYF TGTGCCAGCAGCCCGGGACTAGCGGTCACAGATACGCAGTATTTT TRBJ2-3 TRBV7-7 NA 15 TRBD2
CASSREAGTGNGKQYF TGTGCCAGCTCACGGGAAGCCGGGACAGGGAATGGGAAGCAGTACTTC TRBJ2-7 TRBV18 NA 16 TRBD1
CASSLWGKTGQGAAGYTF TGTGCCAGCAGCTTGTGGGGAAAGACGGGACAGGGGGCGGCTGGCTACACCTTC TRBJ1-2 TRBV5-4 NA 18 TRBD1
CATSRSQRGYTEAFF TGTGCCACCAGCAGATCCCAGCGGGGTTACACTGAAGCTTTCTTT TRBJ1-1 TRBV15 NA 15 NA
CASSLRTGGTQYF TGTGCCAGCAGCCTTCGGACAGGGGGGACCCAGTACTTC TRBJ2-5 TRBV6-2/TRBV6-3 NA 13 TRBD1
CASSQLIGRGSGNTIYF TGTGCCAGCAGCCAACTAATAGGGAGGGGTTCTGGAAACACCATATATTTT TRBJ1-3 TRBV4-2 NA 17 NA
CASSRLGGDTEAFF TGTGCCAGCAGCCGGTTAGGGGGAGACACTGAAGCTTTCTTT TRBJ1-1 TRBV14 once 14 NA
CASSPRDTPGRPQYF TGTGCCAGCAGCCCACGGGACACCCCAGGGCGGCCCCAGTACTTC TRBJ2-5 TRBV7-7 NA 15 NA
CASSYGGGRETQYF TGTGCCAGCAGTTACGGGGGGGGCAGAGAGACCCAGTACTTC TRBJ2-5 TRBV6-2/TRBV6-3 NA 14 NA
CASSYSGTADNEKLFF TGTGCCAGCAGTTACTCTGGGACAGCGGATAATGAAAAACTGTTTTTT TRBJ1-4 TRBV6-2/TRBV6-3 NA 16 TRBD1
CASSLDTNGDYEQYF TGTGCCAGCAGCTTGGACACTAATGGGGACTACGAGCAGTACTTC TRBJ2-7 TRBV7-9 NA 15 NA
CASSWDGTMSYEQYF TGTGCCAGCAGTTGGGACGGGACAATGAGCTACGAGCAGTACTTC TRBJ2-7 TRBV27 few 15 NA
CASSIRRLNTEAFF TGTGCCAGTAGTATACGCCGGTTGAACACTGAAGCTTTCTTT TRBJ1-1 TRBV19 NA 14 NA
CASSQDVDQPQHF TGTGCCAGCAGCCAAGACGTAGATCAGCCCCAGCATTTT TRBJ1-5 TRBV4-2 NA 13 NA
CATSVPRRGPIYNEQFF TGTGCCACCAGCGTCCCCCGGCGGGGACCGATCTACAATGAGCAGTTCTTC TRBJ2-1 TRBV15 NA 17 NA
CASSYGQGVGNTIYF TGTGCCAGCAGTTATGGCCAGGGGGTTGGAAACACCATATATTTT TRBJ1-3 TRBV6-5 NA 15 TRBD1
CASSLEGTSGGADTQYF TGTGCCAGCAGCTTAGAGGGGACTAGCGGGGGGGCAGATACGCAGTATTTT TRBJ2-3 TRBV7-2 NA 17 TRBD2
CASTETRTGTGSDTQYF TGTGCCAGCACCGAAACGCGCACAGGAACAGGGTCAGATACGCAGTATTTT TRBJ2-3 TRBV28 NA 17 NA
CASSDRQYGYTF TGTGCCAGCAGCGATCGACAGTATGGCTACACCTTC TRBJ1-2 TRBV7-2 NA 12 NA
CASSTLYSGDEQFF TGTGCCAGTAGTACACTTTACTCGGGGGATGAGCAGTTCTTC TRBJ2-1 TRBV19 NA 14 NA